Presented here are 11 T cell receptor beta chains from one specimen sequenced in a study of blood T cell repertoires in COVID-19. Data came from immunoSEQ multiplex PCR; TCRdb stores just in-frame clones and leaves some out. The data contain roughly 220,000 clones, approximately 80% of them seen just once; the ten biggest clones take up about 15%. The sequencing input was PBMCs or T cells enriched from blood (not recorded which). The receptors were gathered from a man in his forties who had recovered from COVID-19.

This clone turned up a few times. In DNA form, the CDR3 reads TGTGCCAGCAGCGCCGACCTAGGTCAGCCCCAGCATTTT. Its protein product is CASSADLGQPQHF. The chain has TRBV7-3 and TRBJ1-5; D remains unclear. CDR1 is SGHTA and CDR2 is FQGTGA in the germline V gene. CDR3 length equals 13 residues. Trimming removed 5 bases at V and 6 bases at J, with 11 bases between. Filled out from reference TRBV7-3 and TRBJ1-5, the complete variable domain reads GAGVSQTPSNKVTEKGKYVELRCDPISGHTALYWYRQSLGQGPEFLIYFQGTGAADDSGLPNDRFFAVRPEGSVSTLKIQRTERGDSAVYLCASSADLGQPQHFGDGTRLSIL.

This clone has only a few counts. The V call is TRBV10-3, the J call TRBJ2-2; 8 nucleotides match TRBD1. The germline V gene has CDR1 ENHRY and CDR2 SYGVKD. V lost 10 bases, J lost 7 bases, and 14 bases stayed unmatched. This CDR3 is built from 15 residues. The CDR3 reads CATSRTGSLGGELFF. The DNA for the CDR3 is TGTGCCACTTCCCGGACAGGGTCGTTAGGCGGGGAGCTGTTTTTT.

This chain joins TRBV28 and TRBJ1-1; 7 bases map to TRBD1. The CDR3 spans 16 residues. CDR1 is MDHEN and CDR2 is SYDVKM in the germline V gene. The V gene end was trimmed by 2 bases and the J gene end by 5 bases; junction bases not matched to a gene: 11. The CDR3, as DNA: TGTGCCAGCAGTTTAGGGGCCCAGGGGGGCAGAACTGAAGCTTTCTTT. This codes for CASSLGAQGGRTEAFF.

The chain employs TRBV10-3 and TRBJ1-5; D gene unclear. CDR3 length: 15 amino acids. Germline V gives CDR1 ENHRY, CDR2 SYGVKD. V was trimmed by 2 bases and J by 0 bases, leaving 8 bases between them. This chain's CDR3 is CAISEAQYSNQPQHF. For the CDR3, the DNA is TGTGCCATCAGTGAGGCACAGTATAGCAATCAGCCCCAGCATTTT.

The gene calls are TRBV11-3 and TRBJ2-7, with a weak D call TRBD1 (5 bases). The germline V gene has CDR1 SGHNT and CDR2 YENEEA. CDR3 size: 13 residues. V was trimmed by 6 bases and J by 5 bases, leaving 14 bases between them. The CDR3 nucleotides are TGTGCCAGCAGTCACTTATTGGGGCACGAGCAGTACTTC. Amino acid sequence: CASSHLLGHEQYF.

In this sample, this clone turned up once. V and J are TRBV6-5 and TRBJ1-2, with 7 bases identical to TRBD1. V was clipped by 8 bases and J by 0 bases; unmatched bases: 6. This CDR3 has 14 residues. Germline CDR1 and CDR2: MNHEY and SVGAGI. As DNA, the CDR3 is TGTGCCAGCCGGGACAGTGTTACTAACTATGGCTACACCTTC. Translation: CASRDSVTNYGYTF.

The chain combines TRBV19 with TRBJ2-1, with D possibly matching TRBD1 (5 bases). The CDR3 is made up of 15 amino acids. Trimming shortened V by 8 bases and J by 0 bases, and 14 bases separated the two germline ends. CDR1 is LNHDA, CDR2 SQIVND, per germline (reference sequence). DNA of the CDR3: TGTGCCAGTGAAGGGGCTCCTAGCTCCTACAATGAGCAGTTCTTC. It translates to CASEGAPSSYNEQFF.

The genes are TRBV5-1 and TRBJ1-6; no reliable D call. Deletions cut 0 bases from V and 9 bases from J, with 4 bases between. Per germline, CDR1 SGHRS and CDR2 YFSETQ. The CDR3 spans 12 residues. The CDR3 DNA follows: TGCGCCAGCAGCTTGGGGAGTTCACCCCTCCACTTT. Translation gives CASSLGSSPLHF.

The table lists this clone with a count of one. The chain couples TRBV10-3 to TRBJ2-1, with TRBD1 identical over 7 bases. The CDR3 extends over 14 amino acids. CDR1 ENHRY and CDR2 SYGVKD come from the germline V gene. The J segment lost 4 bases and the V segment lost 5 bases, leaving 5 bases of the junction unmatched. The CDR3 loop is CAISSGTAYNEQFF. DNA for the CDR3: TGTGCCATCAGTTCCGGGACAGCATACAATGAGCAGTTCTTC.

This clone was found once. This rearrangement joins TRBV9 to TRBJ2-1, with 7 nucleotides matching TRBD2. Per germline, CDR1 SGDLS and CDR2 YYNGEE. The CDR3 is made up of 14 amino acids. The V segment lost 0 bases and the J segment 6 bases; nucleotides outside the gene matches: 3. CDR3 in amino acids: CASSVARLANEQFF. CDR3 nucleotide sequence: TGTGCCAGCAGCGTAGCCCGACTAGCCAATGAGCAGTTCTTC.

The chain combines TRBV28 with TRBJ1-5; possible D gene TRBD1, 6 bases. The CDR3 is made up of 18 amino acids. Looked up from germline, CDR1 is MDHEN and CDR2 is SYDVKM. V lost 5 bases, J lost 0 bases, and 20 bases lay in between. The CDR3 DNA reads TGTGCCAGCAGTCTGGGACACCAGTCCGAGTATAGCAATCAGCCCCAGCATTTT. The encoded protein is CASSLGHQSEYSNQPQHF.